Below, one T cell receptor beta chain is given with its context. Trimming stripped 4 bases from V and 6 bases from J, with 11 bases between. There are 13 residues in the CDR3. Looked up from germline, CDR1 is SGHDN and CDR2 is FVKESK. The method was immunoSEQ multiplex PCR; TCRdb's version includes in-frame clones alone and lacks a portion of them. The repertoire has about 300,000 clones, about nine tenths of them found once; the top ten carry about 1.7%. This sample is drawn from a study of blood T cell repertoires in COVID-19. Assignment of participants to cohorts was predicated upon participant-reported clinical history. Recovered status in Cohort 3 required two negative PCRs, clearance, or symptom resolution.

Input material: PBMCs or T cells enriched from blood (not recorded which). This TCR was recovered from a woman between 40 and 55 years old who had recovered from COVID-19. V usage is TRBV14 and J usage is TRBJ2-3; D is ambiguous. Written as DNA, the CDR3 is TGTGCCAGCAGCCTGCGGCTCGCCGATACGCAGTATTTT. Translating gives CASSLRLADTQYF.